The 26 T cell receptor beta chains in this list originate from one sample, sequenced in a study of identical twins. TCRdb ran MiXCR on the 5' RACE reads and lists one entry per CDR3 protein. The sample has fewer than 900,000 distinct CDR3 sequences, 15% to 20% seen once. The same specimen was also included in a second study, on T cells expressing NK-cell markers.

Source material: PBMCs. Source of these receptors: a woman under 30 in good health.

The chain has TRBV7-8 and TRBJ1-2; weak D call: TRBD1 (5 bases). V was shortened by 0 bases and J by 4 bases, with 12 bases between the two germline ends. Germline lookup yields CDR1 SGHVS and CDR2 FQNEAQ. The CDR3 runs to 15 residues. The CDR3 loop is CASSLAGFRAYGYTF. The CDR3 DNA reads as TGTGCCAGCAGCTTAGCGGGGTTCAGGGCCTATGGCTACACCTTC.

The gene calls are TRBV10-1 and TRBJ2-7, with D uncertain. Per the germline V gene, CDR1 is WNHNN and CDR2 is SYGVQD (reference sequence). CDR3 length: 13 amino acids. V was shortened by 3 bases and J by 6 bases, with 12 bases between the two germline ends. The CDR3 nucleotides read TGCGCCAGCAGTGATAGCCTGGCCGGCGAGCAGTACTTC. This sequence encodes CASSDSLAGEQYF.

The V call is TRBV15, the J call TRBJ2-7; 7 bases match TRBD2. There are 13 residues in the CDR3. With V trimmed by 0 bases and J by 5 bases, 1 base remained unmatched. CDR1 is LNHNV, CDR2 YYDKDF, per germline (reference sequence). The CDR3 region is CATSRDRGDEQYF. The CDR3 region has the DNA TGTGCCACCAGCAGAGATCGGGGGGACGAGCAGTACTTC.

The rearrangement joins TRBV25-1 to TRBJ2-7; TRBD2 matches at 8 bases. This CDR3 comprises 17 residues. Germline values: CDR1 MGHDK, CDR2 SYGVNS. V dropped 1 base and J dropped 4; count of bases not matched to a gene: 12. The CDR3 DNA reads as TGTGCCAGCAGTGAATGGGAAGGAGCGGGAGTTGGTTACGAGCAGTACTTC. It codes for CASSEWEGAGVGYEQYF.

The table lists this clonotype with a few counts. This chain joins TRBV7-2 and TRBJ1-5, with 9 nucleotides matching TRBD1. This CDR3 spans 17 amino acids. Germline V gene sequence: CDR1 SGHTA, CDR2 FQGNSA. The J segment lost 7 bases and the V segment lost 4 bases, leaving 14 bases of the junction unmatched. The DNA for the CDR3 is TGTGCCAGCAGCTCTCCCGTTACAGGGGGCTCAGGACAGCCCCAGCATTTT. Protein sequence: CASSSPVTGGSGQPQHF.

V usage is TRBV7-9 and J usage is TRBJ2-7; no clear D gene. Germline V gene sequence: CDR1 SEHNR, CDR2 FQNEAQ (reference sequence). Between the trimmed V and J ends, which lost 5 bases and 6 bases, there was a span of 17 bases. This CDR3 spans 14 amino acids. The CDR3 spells CASSTRVKGGEQYF. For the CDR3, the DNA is TGTGCCAGCAGCACCCGGGTAAAGGGCGGCGAGCAGTACTTC.

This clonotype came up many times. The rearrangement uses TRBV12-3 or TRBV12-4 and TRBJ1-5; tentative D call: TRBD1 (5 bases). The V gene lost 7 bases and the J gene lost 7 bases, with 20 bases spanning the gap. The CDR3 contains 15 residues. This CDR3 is CASTLGHRRGQPQHF. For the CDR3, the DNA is TGTGCCAGCACCTTGGGGCACAGAAGAGGCCAGCCCCAGCATTTT.

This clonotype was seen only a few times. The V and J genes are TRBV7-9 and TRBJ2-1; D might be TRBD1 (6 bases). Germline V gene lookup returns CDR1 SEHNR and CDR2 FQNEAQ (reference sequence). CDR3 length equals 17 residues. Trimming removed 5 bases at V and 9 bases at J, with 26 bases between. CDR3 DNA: TGTGCCAGCAGCCTCCAGGATTGGACAGTTTCCTTGAGTGAGCAGTTCTTC. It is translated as CASSLQDWTVSLSEQFF. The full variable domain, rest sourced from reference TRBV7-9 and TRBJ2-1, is DTGVSQNPRHKITKRGQNVTFRCDPISEHNRLYWYRQTLGQGPEFLTYFQNEAQLEKSRLLSDRFSAERPKGSFSTLEIQRTEQGDSAMYLCASSLQDWTVSLSEQFFGPGTRLTVL.

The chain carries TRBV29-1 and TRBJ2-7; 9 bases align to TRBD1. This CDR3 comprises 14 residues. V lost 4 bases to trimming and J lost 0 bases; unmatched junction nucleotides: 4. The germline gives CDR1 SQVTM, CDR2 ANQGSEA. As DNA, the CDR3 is TGCAGCGTTGTTCGGGACAGGGTCTCCTACGAGCAGTACTTC. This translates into CSVVRDRVSYEQYF.

The CDR3 DNA is TGCAGTGCCCCGAGGGGGGGGGTTGATCAGCCCCAGCATTTT. This codes for CSAPRGGVDQPQHF. V gene TRBV20-1 combines with J gene TRBJ1-5, with D possibly TRBD1 on 6 matching bases. The CDR3 totals 14 residues. CDR1 is DFQATT, CDR2 SNEGSKA, per germline (reference sequence). V shed 6 bases and J shed 5 bases, with 17 bases lying between them.

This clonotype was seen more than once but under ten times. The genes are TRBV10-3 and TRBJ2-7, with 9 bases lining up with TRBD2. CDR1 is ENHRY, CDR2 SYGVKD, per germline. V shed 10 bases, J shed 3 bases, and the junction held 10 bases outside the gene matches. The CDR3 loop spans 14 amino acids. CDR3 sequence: CARRATSGDYEQYF. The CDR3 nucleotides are TGTGCCAGGCGGGCGACTAGCGGAGACTACGAGCAGTACTTC.

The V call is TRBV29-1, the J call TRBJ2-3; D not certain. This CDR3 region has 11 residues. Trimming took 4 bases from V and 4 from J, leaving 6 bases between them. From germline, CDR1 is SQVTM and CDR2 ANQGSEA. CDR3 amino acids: CSVGSSDTQYF. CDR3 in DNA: TGCAGCGTTGGGAGCTCAGATACGCAGTATTTT.

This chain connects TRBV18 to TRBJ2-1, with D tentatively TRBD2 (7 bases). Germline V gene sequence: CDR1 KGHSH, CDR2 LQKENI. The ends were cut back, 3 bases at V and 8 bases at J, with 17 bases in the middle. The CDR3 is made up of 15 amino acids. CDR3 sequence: CASSPTRGASHEQFF. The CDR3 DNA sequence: TGTGCCAGCTCACCGACACGGGGGGCGAGTCATGAGCAGTTCTTC.

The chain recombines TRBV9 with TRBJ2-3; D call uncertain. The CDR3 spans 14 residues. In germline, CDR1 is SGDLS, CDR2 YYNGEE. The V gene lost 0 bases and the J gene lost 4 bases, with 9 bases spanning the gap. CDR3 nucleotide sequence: TGTGCCAGCAGCGTAGCTCAGGCAGCAGATACGCAGTATTTT. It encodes CASSVAQAADTQYF.

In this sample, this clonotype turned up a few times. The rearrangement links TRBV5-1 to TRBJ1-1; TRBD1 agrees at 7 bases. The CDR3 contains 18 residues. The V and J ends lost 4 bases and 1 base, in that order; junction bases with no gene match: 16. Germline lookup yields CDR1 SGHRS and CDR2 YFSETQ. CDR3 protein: CASSRTTQRRGKNTEAFF. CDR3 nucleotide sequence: TGCGCCAGCAGCCGCACAACGCAACGCAGGGGGAAGAACACTGAAGCTTTCTTT.

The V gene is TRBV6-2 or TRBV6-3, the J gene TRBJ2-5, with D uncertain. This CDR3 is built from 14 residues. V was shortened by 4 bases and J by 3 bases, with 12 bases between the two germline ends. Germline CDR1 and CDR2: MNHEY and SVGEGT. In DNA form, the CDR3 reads TGTGCCAGCAGTTCCCCCCGGACCGAAGAGACCCAGTACTTC. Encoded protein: CASSSPRTEETQYF.

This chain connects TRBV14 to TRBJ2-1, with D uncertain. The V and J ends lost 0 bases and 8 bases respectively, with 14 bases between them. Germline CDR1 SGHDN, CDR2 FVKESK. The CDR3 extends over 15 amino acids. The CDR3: CASSQESLLVHEQFF. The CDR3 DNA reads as TGTGCCAGCAGCCAAGAGTCACTCCTCGTCCATGAGCAGTTCTTC.

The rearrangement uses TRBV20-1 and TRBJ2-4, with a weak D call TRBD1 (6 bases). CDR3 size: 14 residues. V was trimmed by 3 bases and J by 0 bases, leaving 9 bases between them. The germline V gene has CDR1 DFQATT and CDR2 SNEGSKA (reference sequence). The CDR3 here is CSAREGGAKNIQYF. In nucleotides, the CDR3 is TGCAGTGCTAGGGAAGGGGGAGCCAAAAACATTCAGTACTTC.

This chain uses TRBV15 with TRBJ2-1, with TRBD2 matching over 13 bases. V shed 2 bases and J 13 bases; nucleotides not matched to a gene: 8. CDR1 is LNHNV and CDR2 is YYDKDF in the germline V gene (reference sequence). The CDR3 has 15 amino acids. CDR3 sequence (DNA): TGTGCCACCAGCAGACCGGGACTAGCGGGGATAGATCAGTTCTTC. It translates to CATSRPGLAGIDQFF.

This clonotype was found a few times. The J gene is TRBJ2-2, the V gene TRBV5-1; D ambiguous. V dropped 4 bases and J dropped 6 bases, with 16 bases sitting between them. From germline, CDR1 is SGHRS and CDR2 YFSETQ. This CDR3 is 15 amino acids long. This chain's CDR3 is CASSLVASTPGELFF. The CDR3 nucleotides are TGCGCCAGCAGCCTTGTTGCCAGTACCCCCGGGGAGCTGTTTTTT.

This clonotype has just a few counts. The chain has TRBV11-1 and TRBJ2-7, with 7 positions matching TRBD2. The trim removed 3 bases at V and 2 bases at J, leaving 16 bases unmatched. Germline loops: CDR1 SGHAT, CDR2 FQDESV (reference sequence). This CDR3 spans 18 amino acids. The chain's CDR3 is CASSFLYGRGLTTYEQYF. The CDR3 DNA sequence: TGTGCCAGCAGCTTTTTATACGGAAGGGGACTAACCACCTACGAGCAGTACTTC.

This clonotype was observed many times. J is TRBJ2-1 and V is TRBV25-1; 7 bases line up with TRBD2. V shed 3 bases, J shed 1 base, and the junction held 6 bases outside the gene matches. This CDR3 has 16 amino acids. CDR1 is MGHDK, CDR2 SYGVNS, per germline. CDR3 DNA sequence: TGTGCCAGCAGTGAGTGGAGCGGGAAATCCTACAATGAGCAGTTCTTC. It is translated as CASSEWSGKSYNEQFF. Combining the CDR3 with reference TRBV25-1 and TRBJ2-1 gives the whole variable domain EADIYQTPRYLVIGTGKKITLECSQTMGHDKMYWYQQDPGMELHLIHYSYGVNSTEKGDLSSESTVSRIRTEHFPLTLESARPSHTSQYLCASSEWSGKSYNEQFFGPGTRLTVL.

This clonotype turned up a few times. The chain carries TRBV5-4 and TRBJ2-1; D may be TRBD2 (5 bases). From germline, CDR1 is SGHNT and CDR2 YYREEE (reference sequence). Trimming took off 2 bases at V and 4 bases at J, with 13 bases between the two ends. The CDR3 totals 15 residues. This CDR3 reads CASSFGLPSYNEQFF. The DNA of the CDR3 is TGTGCCAGCAGCTTCGGACTGCCCTCATACAATGAGCAGTTCTTC.

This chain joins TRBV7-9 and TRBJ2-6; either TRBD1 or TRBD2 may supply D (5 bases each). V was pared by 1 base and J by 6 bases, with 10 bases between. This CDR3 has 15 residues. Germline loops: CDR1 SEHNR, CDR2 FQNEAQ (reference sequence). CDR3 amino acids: CASSLGRGEANVLTF. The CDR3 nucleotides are TGTGCCAGCAGCTTAGGGCGAGGGGAGGCCAACGTCCTGACTTTC.

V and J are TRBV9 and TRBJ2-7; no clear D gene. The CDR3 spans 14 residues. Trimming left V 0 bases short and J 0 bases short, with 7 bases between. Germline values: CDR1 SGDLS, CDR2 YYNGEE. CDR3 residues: CASSVGRNSYEQYF. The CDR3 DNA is TGTGCCAGCAGCGTAGGGCGGAACTCCTACGAGCAGTACTTC.

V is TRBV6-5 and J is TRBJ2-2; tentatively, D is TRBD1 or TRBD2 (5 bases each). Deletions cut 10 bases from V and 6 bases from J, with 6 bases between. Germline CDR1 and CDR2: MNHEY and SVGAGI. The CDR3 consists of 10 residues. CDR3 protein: CATGPGELFF. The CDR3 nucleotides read TGTGCCACGGGACCCGGGGAGCTGTTTTTT.